A single sample is the source of the 32 T cell receptor beta chains below, sequenced in a study of shared clonotypes between healthy human individuals. Only in-frame clones appear in the TCRdb table, and some are missing; sequencing was by immunoSEQ multiplex PCR. The data show 2 million to 2.5 million clones, 85% to 95% seen once. Sequencing was carried out using naive CD4+ T cells from PBMCs. Sample subset: CD45RA+ positively selected. These receptors were collected from a man younger than 30 in good health. Some clones in this sample may be carry-over from other donors' samples.

The chain uses TRBV5-6 and TRBJ2-7; 10 bases map to TRBD2. V lost 0 bases to trimming and J lost 3 bases; unmatched junction nucleotides: 6. The CDR3 runs to 16 residues. Germline CDR1 and CDR2: SGHDT and YYEEEE. CDR3 bases: TGTGCCAGCAGCTTGGCCCGGCTAGCGGGAGTCTACGAGCAGTACTTC. It yields the protein CASSLARLAGVYEQYF.

This rearrangement joins TRBV7-9 to TRBJ2-2; D may match TRBD1 or TRBD2 (5 bases each). The CDR3 covers 15 residues. Germline lookup yields CDR1 SEHNR and CDR2 FQNEAQ (reference sequence). The V and J ends lost 10 bases and 0 bases respectively, with 15 bases between them. The CDR3: CATLERGSNTGELFF. The CDR3 DNA follows: TGTGCCACCTTAGAACGGGGCTCGAACACCGGGGAGCTGTTTTTT.

Note on this clone: This sample also contains other DNA sequences that code for the same CDR3. The V call is TRBV5-1, the J call TRBJ2-5; unclear D gene. V was cut by 0 bases and J by 2 bases, with 8 bases left in between. CDR1 and CDR2 (germline): SGHRS, YFSETQ. There are 14 residues in the CDR3. The CDR3 DNA is TGCGCCAGCAGCTTGGTGGGCAGTCAAGAGACCCAGTACTTC. Its translation is CASSLVGSQETQYF.

The CDR3, as DNA: TGCGCCAGCAGCCAGCAGCCCGGACAGCTAGGCTACGAGCAGTACTTC. Translation gives CASSQQPGQLGYEQYF. The chain links TRBV4-3 to TRBJ2-5, with D perhaps TRBD1 (6 bases). The J call may be incorrect, as the DNA end agrees better with TRBJ2-7. Looked up from germline, CDR1 is LGHNA and CDR2 is YSLEER. The CDR3 length is 16 residues.

This rearrangement joins TRBV7-2 to TRBJ2-7, with 7 nucleotides matching TRBD1. V was clipped by 5 bases and J by 0 bases; unmatched bases: 7. CDR1 is SGHTA, CDR2 FQGNSA, per germline. This CDR3 contains 15 residues. As DNA, the CDR3 is TGTGCCAGCAGCGACGGGACAGAGGGCTCCTACGAGCAGTACTTC. The encoded protein is CASSDGTEGSYEQYF.

The V call is TRBV5-1, the J call TRBJ1-1; unclear D gene. The CDR3 sequence is 15 residues long. Germline V gene lookup returns CDR1 SGHRS and CDR2 YFSETQ. Trimming removed 0 bases from V and 2 bases from J, with 11 bases in between. CDR3 in amino acids: CASSLDLPGNTEAFF. CDR3 DNA: TGCGCCAGCAGCTTGGATCTTCCCGGCAACACTGAAGCTTTCTTT.

The CDR3 spells CASSLEGTGGRYYGYTF. CDR3 DNA: TGTGCCAGCAGCTTAGAGGGGACAGGGGGCCGTTATTATGGCTACACCTTC. This chain links TRBV11-2 with TRBJ1-2; 12 bases align to TRBD1. In germline, CDR1 is SGHAT, CDR2 FQNNGV. After removal of 0 bases from V and 5 bases from J, the junction contained 7 bases not matched to a gene. There are 17 residues in the CDR3.

V is TRBV28 and J is TRBJ2-7; D possibly corresponds to TRBD2 (5 bases). Germline CDR1 reads MDHEN; CDR2 reads SYDVKM. This CDR3 comprises 17 residues. The ends were cut back, 4 bases at V and 2 bases at J, with 21 bases in the middle. CDR3 loop: CASSSVRAVHPTYEQYF. The DNA for the CDR3 is TGTGCCAGCAGTTCTGTGCGGGCGGTCCACCCCACCTACGAGCAGTACTTC.

Only one count was recorded for this clone. V usage is TRBV6-5 and J usage is TRBJ1-2; D perhaps matches TRBD1 (6 bases). CDR3 size: 14 residues. The germline gives CDR1 MNHEY, CDR2 SVGAGI. Trimming removed 0 bases from V and 6 bases from J, with 11 bases in between. The CDR3 coding sequence is TGTGCCAGCAGTTACTCAGGACAGCCGGATGGCTACACCTTC. Protein sequence: CASSYSGQPDGYTF.

This clone was observed a handful of times. This specimen includes other DNA sequences encoding the same CDR3. The rearrangement links TRBV2 to TRBJ2-7, with no clear D. Trimming took off 6 bases at V and 3 bases at J, with 3 bases between the two ends. Germline assignment: CDR1 SNHLY and CDR2 FYNNEI. The CDR3 covers 10 residues. Written as DNA, the CDR3 is TGTGCCAGCAGCAACTACGAGCAGTACTTC. This encodes CASSNYEQYF.

The chain uses TRBV6-5 and TRBJ2-3; 7 bases map to TRBD2. Germline V gene lookup returns CDR1 MNHEY and CDR2 SVGAGI. This CDR3 has 15 amino acids. The J segment lost 5 bases and the V segment lost 0 bases, leaving 5 bases of the junction unmatched. CDR3 sequence reads: CASSYSGGSGDTQYF. DNA of the CDR3: TGTGCCAGCAGTTACTCGGGAGGGAGTGGAGATACGCAGTATTTT.

With respect to this clone: The same CDR3 can be traced to other DNA sequences in this sample. This chain connects TRBV7-2 to TRBJ2-7; 7 bases match TRBD1. The CDR3 runs 15 residues. V dropped 1 base and J dropped 1; count of bases not matched to a gene: 4. Germline assignment: CDR1 SGHTA and CDR2 FQGNSA. DNA of the CDR3: TGTGCCAGCAGCTTAGGAGGGGGCAGTTCCTACGAGCAGTACTTC. This encodes CASSLGGGSSYEQYF.

The chain is built from TRBV5-6 and TRBJ2-2; the match to TRBD1 covers 9 bases. The CDR3 is 16 amino acids. CDR1 and CDR2 (germline): SGHDT, YYEEEE. Trimming at V came to 3 bases and at J to 6 bases, leaving 9 bases not matched to a gene. The CDR3 protein is CASSSPGQGGSGELFF. The DNA of the CDR3 is TGTGCCAGCAGCTCGCCGGGACAGGGAGGGTCCGGGGAGCTGTTTTTT.

The genes are TRBV7-9 and TRBJ1-2; 9 bases agree with TRBD1. Germline lookup yields CDR1 SEHNR and CDR2 FQNEAQ (reference sequence). The CDR3 sequence is 13 residues long. The V gene end was trimmed by 5 bases and the J gene end by 8 bases; junction bases not matched to a gene: 6. The CDR3 nucleotides read TGTGCCAGCAGCCCAGGGACAGGGCTCGGCTACACCTTC. Its translation is CASSPGTGLGYTF. Full variable domain (remainder filled in from reference TRBV7-9 and TRBJ1-2): DTGVSQNPRHKITKRGQNVTFRCDPISEHNRLYWYRQTLGQGPEFLTYFQNEAQLEKSRLLSDRFSAERPKGSFSTLEIQRTEQGDSAMYLCASSPGTGLGYTFGSGTRLTVV.

The J gene is TRBJ1-5, the V gene TRBV7-6; D is possibly TRBD1 (6 bases). Trimming left V 0 bases short and J 4 bases short, with 7 bases between. Germline V gene lookup returns CDR1 SGHVS and CDR2 FNYEAQ. The CDR3 contains 14 residues. The CDR3 DNA follows: TGTGCCAGCAGCTTAGCGGGGACAAATCAGCCCCAGCATTTT. Its translation: CASSLAGTNQPQHF.

In its sample, this clone was seen once. The chain combines TRBV7-6 with TRBJ2-7; 7 bases match TRBD1. Germline V lookup: CDR1 SGHVS, CDR2 FNYEAQ. The ends lost 3 bases at V and 0 bases at J; junction bases unmatched: 2. The CDR3 totals 14 residues. The CDR3 bases are TGTGCCAGCAGCTTCGACAGGGTCTCCTACGAGCAGTACTTC. Protein: CASSFDRVSYEQYF.

The chain carries TRBV5-1 and TRBJ2-3; 9 bases fit TRBD2. Germline V gene lookup returns CDR1 SGHRS and CDR2 YFSETQ. CDR3 size: 16 residues. The V gene end was trimmed by 0 bases and the J gene end by 3 bases; junction bases not matched to a gene: 5. CDR3 protein: CASSLAGTSSTDTQYF. CDR3 sequence (DNA): TGCGCCAGCAGCTTGGCCGGGACTAGCTCGACAGATACGCAGTATTTT. The variable domain in full, with the rest retrieved from reference TRBV5-1 and TRBJ2-3, is KAGVTQTPRYLIKTRGQQVTLSCSPISGHRSVSWYQQTPGQGLQFLFEYFSETQRNKGNFPGRFSGRQFSNSRSEMNVSTLELGDSALYLCASSLAGTSSTDTQYFGPGTRLTVL.

The chain employs TRBV30 and TRBJ2-6; 11 bases map to TRBD2. J was trimmed by 2 bases and V by 2 bases; bases with no gene match: 2. From germline, CDR1 is GTSNPN and CDR2 SVGIG (reference sequence). This CDR3 spans 16 amino acids. The CDR3: CAWSLAGGPGANVLTF. The CDR3 bases are TGTGCCTGGAGTCTAGCGGGAGGCCCTGGGGCCAACGTCCTGACTTTC.

This clone has just a few counts. V gene TRBV19 combines with J gene TRBJ1-5; 7 bases match TRBD1. This CDR3 has 15 amino acids. Germline V CDR1 and CDR2: LNHDA, SQIVND (reference sequence). Unmatched junction bases numbered 7, after V lost 8 bases and J lost 0 bases. The CDR3 loop is CASYRGGYSNQPQHF. The CDR3 DNA reads TGTGCCAGTTACAGGGGCGGCTATAGCAATCAGCCCCAGCATTTT.

This chain joins TRBV18 and TRBJ2-2; tentative D call: TRBD1 (5 bases). Between the trimmed V and J ends, which lost 5 bases and 5 bases, there was a span of 18 bases. CDR1 is KGHSH and CDR2 is LQKENI in the germline V gene. The CDR3 runs 16 residues. The CDR3 nucleotides read TGTGCCAGCTCAGCCACAATCCGGACAATGACCGGGGAGCTGTTTTTT. It translates to CASSATIRTMTGELFF.

V is TRBV5-1 and J is TRBJ2-3; 8 bases fit TRBD1. The V gene's germline CDR1 is SGHRS and CDR2 YFSETQ. J lost 2 bases, V lost 6 bases, and 5 bases had no gene match. CDR3 length equals 14 residues. CDR3 DNA sequence: TGCGCCAGCAACGTGGGACAGGTCACAGATACGCAGTATTTT. This translates into CASNVGQVTDTQYF.

To note about this clone: Other DNA variants within this sample encode the same CDR3. CDR3 residues: CASSLEGAGTEAFF. The CDR3 coding sequence is TGTGCCAGCAGTTTAGAGGGGGCCGGCACTGAAGCTTTCTTT. J is TRBJ1-1 and V is TRBV28; 7 nucleotides match TRBD1. CDR1 is MDHEN, CDR2 SYDVKM, per germline. This CDR3 is built from 14 residues. Trimming at V came to 2 bases and at J to 4 bases, leaving 4 bases not matched to a gene.

The genes are TRBV7-9 and TRBJ2-5; 12 bases fit TRBD2. After removal of 5 bases from V and 11 bases from J, the junction contained 6 bases not matched to a gene. This CDR3 is 13 amino acids long. Germline CDR1 reads SEHNR; CDR2 reads FQNEAQ (reference sequence). DNA of the CDR3: TGTGCCAGCAGCCGACTAGCGGGGGACGGGCAGTACTTC. As protein: CASSRLAGDGQYF.

The chain joins TRBV28 to TRBJ1-1, with TRBD1 matching 9 bases. The CDR3 contains 15 residues. Germline V gene sequence: CDR1 MDHEN, CDR2 SYDVKM. The V segment lost 8 bases and the J segment 0 bases; nucleotides outside the gene matches: 7. For the CDR3, the DNA is TGTGCCAGCGGCAACAGGGGGCGCATGAACACTGAAGCTTTCTTT. Protein sequence: CASGNRGRMNTEAFF.

This chain connects TRBV5-5 to TRBJ2-1, with 12 bases identical to TRBD2. CDR3 size: 17 residues. V gave up 6 bases and J gave up 9 bases; unmatched junction bases: 16. The germline gives CDR1 SGHKS, CDR2 YYEKEE (reference sequence). The CDR3 here is CASTIEVRTSGNAEQFF. As DNA, the CDR3 is TGTGCCAGCACCATCGAGGTGAGGACTAGCGGGAATGCTGAGCAGTTCTTC.

The chain employs TRBV9 and TRBJ2-3; D call uncertain. V was clipped by 4 bases and J by 5 bases, with 11 bases between them. Germline assignment: CDR1 SGDLS and CDR2 YYNGEE. The CDR3 is 13 residues long. CDR3 sequence (DNA): TGTGCCAGCAGCCCCAATAGGGAAGATACGCAGTATTTT. Its protein is CASSPNREDTQYF.

This clone occurred once. The chain uses TRBV28 and TRBJ1-2; the D gene is possibly TRBD1 (5 bases). The V end lost 11 bases, the J end lost 0 bases, and 13 bases lay between the germline ends. The germline V gene has CDR1 MDHEN and CDR2 SYDVKM. This CDR3 spans 13 amino acids. The chain's CDR3 is CAGGTVANYGYTF. CDR3 in DNA: TGTGCCGGTGGGACGGTTGCTAACTATGGCTACACCTTC.

The V and J genes are TRBV7-2 and TRBJ2-3, with 7 nucleotides matching TRBD1. Trimming took 4 bases from V and 6 from J; bases not matched to a gene: 13. Per germline, CDR1 SGHTA and CDR2 FQGNSA. CDR3 size: 16 residues. This chain's CDR3 is CASSSPDRASYDTQYF. Here the CDR3 DNA reads TGTGCCAGCAGCTCGCCCGACAGGGCGAGTTACGATACGCAGTATTTT.

This sequence joins TRBV14 and TRBJ1-2; D gene unclear. CDR1 is SGHDN and CDR2 is FVKESK in the germline V gene. CDR3 length: 13 amino acids. With 1 base removed from V and 2 bases from J, the gap between germline ends came to 5 bases. This chain's CDR3 is CASSQVYNYGYTF. CDR3 DNA sequence: TGTGCCAGCAGCCAAGTCTACAACTATGGCTACACCTTC.

This chain's CDR3 is CASRGLSNQPQHF. Here the CDR3 DNA reads TGTGCCAGCAGGGGCCTCAGCAATCAGCCCCAGCATTTT. The chain couples TRBV28 to TRBJ1-5; D ambiguous. Per the germline V gene, CDR1 is MDHEN and CDR2 is SYDVKM. V lost 6 bases and J 1 base, leaving 7 bases between the germline ends. The CDR3 extends over 13 amino acids. The full variable domain, rest sourced from reference TRBV28 and TRBJ1-5, is DVKVTQSSRYLVKRTGEKVFLECVQDMDHENMFWYRQDPGLGLRLIYFSYDVKMKEKGDIPEGYSVSREKKERFSLILESASTNQTSMYLCASRGLSNQPQHFGDGTRLSIL.

The chain has TRBV27 and TRBJ1-5; D unclear. CDR3 size: 16 residues. Germline loops: CDR1 MNHEY, CDR2 SMNVEV (reference sequence). The V end was cut by 6 bases, the J end by 0 bases, with 15 bases between. Here the CDR3 DNA reads TGTGCCAGCAGGGCCCACGCTCTTGATAGCAATCAGCCCCAGCATTTT. This gives the protein CASRAHALDSNQPQHF.

The genes are TRBV2 and TRBJ2-7; 16 bases line up with TRBD2. The CDR3 extends over 16 amino acids. Per germline, CDR1 SNHLY and CDR2 FYNNEI. Trimming cost V 5 bases and J 6 bases; bases outside gene matches: 7. The CDR3 reads CASSLGLAGGVREQYF. The CDR3 DNA follows: TGTGCCAGCAGTTTGGGACTAGCGGGAGGGGTTCGCGAGCAGTACTTC.